This is a list of T cell receptor beta chains from one sample in a study of shared clonotypes between healthy human individuals. Assay used: immunoSEQ multiplex PCR; TCRdb lists only in-frame clones, some missing. The table has 2 million to 2.5 million clones, roughly 92% seen once. Source material: naive CD4+ T cells from PBMCs. The origin of the receptors is a man between 18 and 35 years old in good health. Some clones in this sample may be carry-over from other donors' samples. Both conserved end residues are part of each CDR3. A D gene is named only where the DNA matches it firmly. Not every row has a clone size; where given, it reads once, few, many or a size class.

D gene | J gene | V gene | CDR3 length | clone size | CDR3 DNA | CDR3 protein
TRBD1 | TRBJ2-7 | TRBV7-2 | 16 | - | TGTGCCAGCAGGCTCCTGGGGACAGGGGTCACCTACGAGCAGTACTTC | CASRLLGTGVTYEQYF
TRBD2 | TRBJ2-2 | TRBV7-2 | 18 | - | TGTGCCAGCAGCTTACGTATAAGGATTAGCGGGAGCGCCGGGGAGCTGTTTTTT | CASSLRIRISGSAGELFF
- | TRBJ2-7 | TRBV30 | 12 | once | TGTGCCTGGAGAAGGGGACCCTACGAGCAGTACTTC | CAWRRGPYEQYF
- | TRBJ2-2 | TRBV29-1 | 12 | - | TGCAGCGTTGTTAGGTACACCGGGGAGCTGTTTTTT | CSVVRYTGELFF
TRBD2 | TRBJ2-6 | TRBV28 | 17 | - | TGTGCCAGCAGTTTATTGACTAGCGTCCCCGGGGCCAACGTCCTGACTTTC | CASSLLTSVPGANVLTF
- | TRBJ2-7 | TRBV6-1 | 16 | once | TGTGCCAGCAGTGCCGTGTGGGTCCCGGCGGCCTACGAGCAGTACTTC | CASSAVWVPAAYEQYF
- | TRBJ2-1 | TRBV10-3 | 13 | - | TGTGCCATCAGTGAATCCCCAAGGAATGAGCAGTTCTTC | CAISESPRNEQFF
- | TRBJ2-3 | TRBV6-7 | 13 | - | TGTGCCAGCAGGGAGGCCTACACAGATACGCAGTATTTT | CASREAYTDTQYF
- | TRBJ1-2 | TRBV25-1 | 18 | - | TGTGCCAGCAGCCCGCCCGGGATAGGCCTTCATTCTAACTATGGCTACACCTTC | CASSPPGIGLHSNYGYTF
TRBD2 | TRBJ2-2 | TRBV27 | 21 | - | TGTGCCAGCAGTTTCTCCCCCCCCTTAGCGGGAGGGCCCCTGAACACCGGGGAGCTGTTTTTT | CASSFSPPLAGGPLNTGELFF
TRBD2 | TRBJ2-1 | TRBV5-4 | 15 | - | TGTGCCAGCAGCTCCAGGACTAGCGGATACAATGAGCAGTTCTTC | CASSSRTSGYNEQFF
TRBD2 | TRBJ2-7 | TRBV5-1 | 14 | - | TGCGCCAGCAGCTTACTCGGGACTAGCTACGAGCAGTACTTC | CASSLLGTSYEQYF
- | TRBJ2-2 | TRBV10-3 | 14 | - | TGTGCCATCAGTGAACACAGAGACACCGGGGAGCTGTTTTTT | CAISEHRDTGELFF
- | TRBJ1-4 | TRBV7-8 | 16 | - | TGTGCCAGCAGCTTAGCTTACAGGGAGACTAATGAAAAACTGTTTTTT | CASSLAYRETNEKLFF
- | TRBJ1-1 | TRBV4-1 | 12 | - | TGCGCCAGCAGCCCCGGCTTCCCTGAAGCTTTCTTT | CASSPGFPEAFF
TRBD1 | TRBJ1-3 | TRBV5-1 | 16 | - | TGCGCCAGCAGCTTGGCCGGGACAGGGGTGGGAAACACCATATATTTT | CASSLAGTGVGNTIYF
TRBD1 | TRBJ1-3 | TRBV23-1 | 15 | - | TGCGCCAGCAGTAGCCGGACAGGACCAGGGGGCACCATATATTTT | CASSSRTGPGGTIYF
TRBD1 | TRBJ2-1 | TRBV6-1 | 15 | once | TGTGCCAGCAGTGAGGGGACAGCCGTCTACAATGAGCAGTTCTTC | CASSEGTAVYNEQFF
TRBD1 | TRBJ2-1 | TRBV7-2 | 16 | - | TGTGCCAGCAGCACTCGGCCGGGACAGGGGATGCGTGAGCAGTTCTTC | CASSTRPGQGMREQFF
TRBD1 | TRBJ2-3 | TRBV7-8 | 16 | - | TGTGCCAGCAGCTCCAAACCGGGACAGCCAACAGATACGCAGTATTTT | CASSSKPGQPTDTQYF
- | TRBJ1-2 | TRBV28 | 12 | - | TGTGCCAGCAGTTTAAGGGGGAATGGCTACACCTTC | CASSLRGNGYTF
TRBD2 | TRBJ2-1 | TRBV9 | 16 | - | TGTGCCAGCAGCGTAGAAAGGCGGGGGGATTACAATGAGCAGTTCTTC | CASSVERRGDYNEQFF
- | TRBJ2-7 | TRBV7-2 | 14 | - | TGTGCCAGCAGCTTACGAAGGAGCACCTACGAGCAGTACTTC | CASSLRRSTYEQYF
TRBD2 | TRBJ2-1 | TRBV2 | 15 | - | TGTGCCAGCAGCATCGGACTAGCAGGAGGGGGGGAGCAGTTCTTC | CASSIGLAGGGEQFF
- | TRBJ1-2 | TRBV4-3 | 16 | - | TGCGCCAGCAGCCAAGATTGGTGGGGGCGATATGGTGGCTACACCTTC | CASSQDWWGRYGGYTF
- | TRBJ2-5 | TRBV18 | 17 | - | TGTGCCAGCTCACCGCTACGGGGCCTCCAAAGTCAAGAGACCCAGTACTTC | CASSPLRGLQSQETQYF
- | TRBJ1-1 | TRBV2 | 12 | - | TGTGCCAGCAGTGTAGCGGCAGAGAAAGCTTTCTTT | CASSVAAEKAFF
TRBD2 | TRBJ2-1 | TRBV28 | 16 | - | TGTGCCAGCAGTTTAACGTCTAGCGGGTCCTACAATGAGCAGTTCTTC | CASSLTSSGSYNEQFF
- | TRBJ1-1 | TRBV6-5 | 13 | - | TGTGCCAGCAGTTATGAGGGGAGGACTGAAGCTTTCTTT | CASSYEGRTEAFF
TRBD1 | TRBJ1-4 | TRBV4-1 | 12 | - | TGCGCCAGCAGCCAAGAGGGGACAGTACTGTTTTTT | CASSQEGTVLFF
- | TRBJ1-1 | TRBV15 | 13 | - | TGTGCCACCAGCCAGGACATGAACACTGAAGCTTTCTTT | CATSQDMNTEAFF
- | TRBJ1-4 | TRBV9 | 15 | - | TGTGCCAGCAGCGTAAAAGGGTCGCTAAATGAAAAACTGTTTTTT | CASSVKGSLNEKLFF
- | TRBJ1-1 | TRBV5-6 | 13 | - | TGTGCCAGCAGCTTTCTCGGTAGCACTGAAGCTTTCTTT | CASSFLGSTEAFF
TRBD2 | TRBJ2-1 | TRBV5-1 | 15 | - | TGCGCCAGCAGCCGGGGGCCTAGCGGGAGCGGGGAGCAGTTCTTC | CASSRGPSGSGEQFF
- | TRBJ1-5 | TRBV11-2 | 15 | - | TGTGCCAGCAGCTTAGTTGCAGGGATCAATCAGCCCCAGCATTTT | CASSLVAGINQPQHF
- | TRBJ1-2 | TRBV9 | 14 | - | TGTGCCAGCAGCGTTAGAGGCTTAGAAGCTGGCTACACCTTC | CASSVRGLEAGYTF
TRBD1 | TRBJ1-1 | TRBV29-1 | 14 | - | TGCAGCGTTCAGGGACAGACGTTGAACACTGAAGCTTTCTTT | CSVQGQTLNTEAFF
- | TRBJ1-5 | TRBV6-6 | 15 | - | TGTGCCAGCTCTGTTTTGAGGGGAATCAATCAGCCCCAGCATTTT | CASSVLRGINQPQHF
- | TRBJ1-1 | TRBV27 | 15 | once | TGTGCCAGCAGTTTATCGGGGACCGTGAACACTGAAGCTTTCTTT | CASSLSGTVNTEAFF
TRBD2 | TRBJ2-7 | TRBV28 | 15 | - | TGTGCCAGCTTGGGGGGACTAGCGGGGATATACGAGCAGTACTTC | CASLGGLAGIYEQYF
- | TRBJ1-3 | TRBV28 | 19 | - | TGTGCCAGCAGTCCCGTAGCCCTTTACAGGGCCAGCTCTGGAAACACCATATATTTT | CASSPVALYRASSGNTIYF
TRBD1 | TRBJ1-1 | TRBV19 | 12 | - | TGTGCCAGCCTGGACAGGTTTTCTGAAGCTTTCTTT | CASLDRFSEAFF
TRBD2 | TRBJ2-5 | TRBV2 | 14 | few | TGTGCCAGCAGTGGACTAGCGGGAGCAGAGACCCAGTACTTC | CASSGLAGAETQYF